One TCR beta chain is described in this entry. The data stem from a study of T cell responses to AZD1222 COVID-19 vaccine. The table came from immunoSEQ multiplex PCR; TCRdb's copy has only in-frame clones and leaves some out. The table includes about 54,000 clones, roughly 87% detected once. The material sequenced was peripheral blood, taken on day 0 of AZD1222 vaccination. The clonotype originates from an adult in good health.

The CDR3 region has the DNA TGCGCCAGCAGCTTACCCGGGCCCAACTCGGGCTACACCTTC. Residues: CASSLPGPNSGYTF. The gene calls are TRBV5-1 and TRBJ1-2, with no clear D. Germline loops: CDR1 SGHRS, CDR2 YFSETQ. V was pared by 2 bases and J by 8 bases, with 16 bases between. The length of the CDR3 is 14 residues.